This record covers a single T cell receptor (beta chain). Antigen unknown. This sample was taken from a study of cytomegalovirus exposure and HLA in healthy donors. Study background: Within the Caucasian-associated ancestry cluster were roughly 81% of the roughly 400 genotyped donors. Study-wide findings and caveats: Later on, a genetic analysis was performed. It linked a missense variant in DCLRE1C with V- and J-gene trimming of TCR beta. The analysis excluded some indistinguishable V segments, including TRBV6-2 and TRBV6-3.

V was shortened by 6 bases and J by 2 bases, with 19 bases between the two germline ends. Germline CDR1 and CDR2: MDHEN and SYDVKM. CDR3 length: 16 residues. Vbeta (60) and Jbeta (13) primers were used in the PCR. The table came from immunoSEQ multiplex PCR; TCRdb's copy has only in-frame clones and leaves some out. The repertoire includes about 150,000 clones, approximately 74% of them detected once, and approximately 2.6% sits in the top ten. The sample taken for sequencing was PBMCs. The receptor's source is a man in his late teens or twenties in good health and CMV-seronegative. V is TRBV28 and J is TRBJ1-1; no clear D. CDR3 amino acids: CASRPTGLEVNTEAFF. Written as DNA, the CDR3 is TGTGCCAGCAGGCCAACCGGGTTGGAGGTTAACACTGAAGCTTTCTTT.